Listed here are 12 T cell receptor beta chains from one sample, sequenced in a study of shared clonotypes between healthy human individuals. The data were produced by immunoSEQ multiplex PCR, yet TCRdb's version contains in-frame clones alone and is incomplete. The table shows hundreds of thousands of clones, with around three quarters occurring only once. Source material: PBMCs. The source is a woman aged 40 to 49 in good health. Some clones in this sample may be carry-over from other donors' samples.

V gene TRBV2 combines with J gene TRBJ2-7, with 12 bases identical to TRBD2. Germline trimming cut 6 bases from V and 5 bases from J; bases unmatched to any gene: 11. Germline lookup yields CDR1 SNHLY and CDR2 FYNNEI. The CDR3 length is 16 residues. Here the CDR3 reads CASSAPGTSGRHEQYF. Here the CDR3 DNA reads TGTGCCAGCAGCGCCCCCGGGACTAGCGGGCGGCACGAGCAGTACTTC.

The rearrangement uses TRBV23-1 and TRBJ2-2, with 10 nucleotides matching TRBD2. TRBV23-1 is marked as an open reading frame, function uncertain. This CDR3 is built from 22 residues. The ends lost 3 bases at V and 3 bases at J; junction bases unmatched: 22. The DNA of the CDR3 is TGCGCCAGCAGTCACAACCCCACCGGGACTAGCGAGGAACCCCCGGACACCGGGGAGCTGTTTTTT. It yields the protein CASSHNPTGTSEEPPDTGELFF.

To note about this clone: The DNA is left out, because the CDR3 cannot be placed on it with certainty; the CDR3 is given as TCRdb lists it. The chain joins TRBV7-9 to TRBJ1-1; the table's TRBD1 call for D was not verified on the DNA. Germline assignment: CDR1 SEHNR and CDR2 FQNEAQ (reference sequence). The CDR3 is 12 residues long, counting both termini. The CDR3 spells CASSLVGQGALF.

The chain recombines TRBV5-8 with TRBJ2-1; no definite D call. CDR3 length equals 14 residues. Trimming left V 3 bases short and J 9 bases short, with 16 bases between. The germline gives CDR1 SGHTS, CDR2 YDEGEE. For the CDR3, the DNA is TGTGCCAGCAGCTGGAGAGGCCTGGGCGGTGAGCAGTTCTTC. It encodes CASSWRGLGGEQFF.

This clone was counted ten times or more. The V gene is TRBV19, the J gene TRBJ1-2; D gene ambiguous. V was clipped by 5 bases and J by 5 bases, with 12 bases between them. The CDR3 has 13 residues. CDR1 is LNHDA, CDR2 SQIVND, per germline (reference sequence). DNA for the CDR3: TGTGCCAGTAGTCCGTCCGGTATTTATGGCTACACCTTC. It translates to CASSPSGIYGYTF. Full variable domain (rest looked up from reference TRBV19 and TRBJ1-2): DGGITQSPKYLFRKEGQNVTLSCEQNLNHDAMYWYRQDPGQGLRLIYYSQIVNDFQKGDIAEGYSVSREKKESFPLTVTSAQKNPTAFYLCASSPSGIYGYTFGSGTRLTVV.

The genes are TRBV6-1 and TRBJ2-7; 10 bases fit TRBD2. V lost 2 bases to trimming and J lost 2 bases; unmatched junction nucleotides: 12. In germline, CDR1 is MNHNS, CDR2 SASEGT. The CDR3 is made up of 18 amino acids. The CDR3 sequence: CASSETRLAGGLPYEQYF. CDR3 DNA: TGTGCCAGCAGTGAAACGAGGTTAGCGGGAGGTCTGCCCTACGAGCAGTACTTC.

The chain combines TRBV2 with TRBJ1-1; the D gene is possibly TRBD1 (6 bases). Per the germline V gene, CDR1 is SNHLY and CDR2 is FYNNEI. Deletions cut 8 bases from V and 4 bases from J, with 23 bases between. The CDR3 is made up of 16 amino acids. The CDR3 here is CASGHFNSGGATEAFF. CDR3 nucleotides: TGTGCCAGCGGCCACTTTAACTCTGGGGGGGCCACTGAAGCTTTCTTT.

This chain joins TRBV6-1 and TRBJ1-5; the D gene is possibly TRBD1 (5 bases). The germline gives CDR1 MNHNS, CDR2 SASEGT. With 0 bases removed from V and 4 bases from J, the gap between germline ends came to 10 bases. The CDR3 is 15 residues long. The CDR3 protein is CASSEAGGSNQPQHF. The CDR3 coding sequence is TGTGCCAGCAGTGAAGCGGGGGGGTCTAATCAGCCCCAGCATTTT.

Concerning this clone itself: A far larger clone lies a single base away; this is likely a read error. This sequence joins TRBV6-1 and TRBJ2-6; no definite D call. CDR1 and CDR2 from the germline V gene are MNHNS and SASEGT. V was shortened by 5 bases and J by 2 bases, with 7 bases between the two germline ends. There are 14 residues in the CDR3. CDR3 protein: CASSQSPGANVLTF. CDR3 sequence (DNA): TGTGCCAGCAGTCAGTCACCTGGGGCCAACGTCCTGACTTTC.

This clone was seen at least ten times. The V and J genes are TRBV6-1 and TRBJ2-5; D is unresolved. This CDR3 has 16 amino acids. Per the germline V gene, CDR1 is MNHNS and CDR2 is SASEGT. V lost 1 base to trimming and J lost 0 bases, with 12 bases between them. CDR3 residues: CASSEGTKLYQETQYF. DNA of the CDR3: TGTGCCAGCAGTGAAGGGACGAAATTGTACCAAGAGACCCAGTACTTC.

As for this clone: This likely stems from a read error, as it lies one base from a far larger clone. The same CDR3 also results from other DNA sequences found in this sample. The chain recombines TRBV29-1 with TRBJ1-1, with 7 bases fitting TRBD1. V gave up 3 bases and J gave up 2 bases; unmatched junction bases: 6. Germline loops: CDR1 SQVTM, CDR2 ANQGSEA. This CDR3 is 14 amino acids long. CDR3 sequence: CSVESQGVNTEAFF. For the CDR3, the DNA is TGCAGCGTTGAGAGTCAGGGGGTAAACACTGAAGCTTTCTTT.

The chain employs TRBV28 and TRBJ2-5; TRBD2 aligns across 7 bases. This CDR3 region has 13 residues. From germline, CDR1 is MDHEN and CDR2 SYDVKM. Trimming removed 6 bases from V and 1 base from J; junction bases left unmatched: 2. The CDR3 nucleotides are TGTGCCAGCAGGCGCGGGAGCCAAGAGACCCAGTACTTC. Its protein is CASRRGSQETQYF.